One and the same sample provided the 4 T cell receptor beta chains below, sequenced in a study of cytotoxic CD8 clonotypes in ibrutinib-treated CLL. Repertoires were generated with immunoSEQ multiplex PCR, while TCRdb's copy carries only in-frame clones and drops some. Of 300,000 to 400,000 clones in the sample, about 61% were seen once. The sample here was PBMCs, taken after 36 months of ibrutinib treatment. The receptors here all came from a human donor with chronic lymphocytic leukemia.

This clone was detected a few times. The chain combines TRBV4-1 with TRBJ1-5; D is perhaps TRBD1 (6 bases). The germline CDR1 and CDR2 sequences are MGHRA and YSYEKL. The CDR3 contains 14 residues. V shed 8 bases and J shed 5 bases, with 16 bases lying between them. Here the CDR3 reads CASSQTGWDQPQHF. The CDR3 nucleotides read TGCGCCAGCTCCCAGACAGGATGGGATCAGCCCCAGCATTTT.

This clone was observed once. This chain uses TRBV5-1 with TRBJ2-3; the D gene is possibly TRBD1 (5 bases). Germline CDR1 reads SGHRS; CDR2 reads YFSETQ. CDR3 size: 15 residues. Trimming removed 3 bases from V and 7 bases from J, with 18 bases in between. DNA for the CDR3: TGCGCCAGCAGCTCTAACCTCGACAGCCCGCATACGCAGTATTTT. It encodes CASSSNLDSPHTQYF.

This clone was found many times. This chain joins TRBV5-6 and TRBJ2-4; no reliable D call. The CDR3 runs to 14 residues. V was shortened by 7 bases and J by 2 bases, with 13 bases between the two germline ends. In germline, CDR1 is SGHDT, CDR2 YYEEEE. The CDR3 region has the DNA TGTGCCAGCTCCATCCTGGGTACCAAAAACATTCAGTACTTC. Translation: CASSILGTKNIQYF.

The chain uses TRBV11-2 and TRBJ1-2, with D uncertain. CDR3 length: 13 amino acids. Germline CDR1 is SGHAT and CDR2 is FQNNGV. V lost 4 bases and J lost 4, with 10 bases in between. The CDR3 DNA is TGTGCCAGCAGCTCACTCCGGGGCTATGGCTACACCTTC. Its protein product is CASSSLRGYGYTF.